The clone carrying this T cell receptor (beta chain) has only one observation. Its antigen is currently unknown. Per germline, CDR1 SGDLS and CDR2 YYNGEE. CDR3 length: 14 amino acids. The V gene lost 7 bases and the J gene lost 7 bases, with 17 bases spanning the gap. This record comes from a study of STAT5B mutations in CD4+ large granular lymphocyte leukemia. Points from the study as a whole: Without HLA matching, higher CD4+ than CD8+ T-LGLL clonality could reflect small sample size.

Repertoires were generated with immunoSEQ multiplex PCR, while TCRdb's copy carries only in-frame clones and drops some. This sample has fewer than 25,000 clones, with around 80% found just once. The J gene is TRBJ2-2, the V gene TRBV9; D not resolved. The receptor's source is a human donor in good health. The specimen was CD4+ T cells from blood buffy coats. CDR3 nucleotides: TGTGCCAGCGGCCAACACACTTACGGCGGGGAGCTGTTTTTT. As protein: CASGQHTYGGELFF.